The 20 T cell receptor beta chains listed next were all sequenced from one sample in a study of T cells after yellow fever vaccination (dated by TCRdb to between 2018 and 2021). The library was obtained by 5' RACE. Sequenced using an Illumina NovaSeq 6000. TCRdb reprocessing: public reads trimmed at Q25 with fastp, clones called with MiXCR, in-frame beta chains kept. Rows merge per CDR3 protein into single entries with the most common DNA and genes. Here the sample has roughly 330,000 distinct CDR3 sequences; roughly 4% occur a single time. 20% to 25% of the sample goes to the ten largest clones. The treatment or condition label for this specimen denotes: live attenuated yellow fever vaccine strain. The starting material was PBMCs, obtained 5 days after the yellow fever booster vaccination. The receptor source for this set is a man younger than 30 who received the YFV17D yellow fever vaccine.

This clonotype appeared many times. V and J are TRBV7-9 and TRBJ1-2, with 7 bases fitting TRBD1. V shed 5 bases and J 4 bases; nucleotides not matched to a gene: 10. This CDR3 is built from 15 residues. Per the germline V gene, CDR1 is SEHNR and CDR2 is FQNEAQ (reference sequence). Here the CDR3 DNA reads TGTGCCAGCAGCCCTAGCGAGGACAGGTTCTATGGCTACACCTTC. Amino acid sequence: CASSPSEDRFYGYTF.

V and J are TRBV4-1 and TRBJ2-3; 9 nucleotides agree with TRBD1. The CDR3 extends over 18 amino acids. Looked up from germline, CDR1 is MGHRA and CDR2 is YSYEKL. The J segment lost 4 bases and the V segment lost 2 bases, leaving 13 bases of the junction unmatched. CDR3 in amino acids: CASSQMTGGTYSADTQYF. CDR3 coding DNA: TGCGCCAGCAGCCAAATGACAGGGGGGACATACAGCGCAGATACGCAGTATTTT.

Ten or more counts support this clonotype. V gene TRBV5-6 combines with J gene TRBJ1-1, with D possibly TRBD1 on 5 matching bases. The CDR3 has 12 residues. V shed 0 bases and J shed 7 bases, with 7 bases lying between them. Germline V lookup: CDR1 SGHDT, CDR2 YYEEEE. The CDR3 loop is CASSLGQLEAFF. In nucleotides, the CDR3 is TGTGCCAGCAGCTTGGGACAGCTTGAAGCTTTCTTT. The full variable domain, completed using reference TRBV5-6 and TRBJ1-1, is DAGVTQSPTHLIKTRGQQVTLRCSPKSGHDTVSWYQQALGQGPQFIFQYYEEEERQRGNFPDRFSGHQFPNYSSELNVNALLLGDSALYLCASSLGQLEAFFGQGTRLTVV.

In this sample, this clonotype turned up many times. This chain joins TRBV2 and TRBJ2-3; maybe TRBD2 (5 bases). The CDR3 extends over 16 amino acids. Per germline, CDR1 SNHLY and CDR2 FYNNEI. Deletions cut 2 bases from V and 2 bases from J, with 14 bases between. The CDR3 DNA reads TGTGCCAGCAGTGAACGTCTAGCCGTTAACACAGATACGCAGTATTTT. Protein: CASSERLAVNTDTQYF.

Ten or more counts support this clonotype. This chain connects TRBV10-2 to TRBJ2-5; a possible D gene is TRBD2 (5 bases). V was shortened by 7 bases and J by 7 bases, with 16 bases between the two germline ends. The CDR3 runs 13 residues. The germline CDR1 and CDR2 sequences are WSHSY and SAAADI. The CDR3 region is CASTGVDGGTQYF. The DNA for the CDR3 is TGCGCCAGCACCGGGGTGGACGGAGGGACCCAGTACTTC.

A few counts support this clonotype. The CDR3 loop is CASSQTTGLRNEQFF. CDR3 in DNA: TGTGCCAGCAGCCAAACTACCGGCCTTCGGAATGAGCAGTTCTTC. The V call is TRBV3-1, the J call TRBJ2-1; D is uncertain. Trimming cost V 2 bases and J 7 bases, with 15 bases left between them. This CDR3 contains 15 residues. CDR1 and CDR2 (germline): LGHDT, YNNKEL (reference sequence).

The V gene is TRBV19, the J gene TRBJ1-1, with D perhaps matching TRBD1 (5 bases). V was pared by 5 bases and J by 6 bases, with 13 bases between. The CDR3 has 13 residues. Germline V gives CDR1 LNHDA, CDR2 SQIVND (reference sequence). This CDR3 reads CASSLSWGAEAFF. In DNA, the CDR3 is TGTGCCAGTAGTCTATCTTGGGGCGCTGAAGCTTTCTTT.

The table lists this clonotype with a few counts. The rearrangement uses TRBV5-6 and TRBJ2-3; D unclear. The CDR3 is 14 residues long. Trimming shortened V by 0 bases and J by 4 bases, and 9 bases separated the two germline ends. CDR1 is SGHDT, CDR2 YYEEEE, per germline. CDR3 coding DNA: TGTGCCAGCAGCTTGGTCGGGCGGTCAGATACGCAGTATTTT. Its translation: CASSLVGRSDTQYF.

This clonotype occurred a few times. In DNA, the CDR3 is TGTGCCAGCAGCTTGGGGGGGCGGGTAGATACGCAGTATTTT. This sequence encodes CASSLGGRVDTQYF. This chain uses TRBV11-2 with TRBJ2-3; D may be TRBD2 (7 bases). In germline, CDR1 is SGHAT, CDR2 FQNNGV. Trimming cost V 3 bases and J 5 bases, with 12 bases left between them. This CDR3 has 14 residues. Drawing the rest from reference TRBV11-2 and TRBJ2-3, the complete variable domain is EAGVAQSPRYKIIEKRQSVAFWCNPISGHATLYWYQQILGQGPKLLIQFQNNGVVDDSQLPKDRFSAERLKGVDSTLKIQPAKLEDSAVYLCASSLGGRVDTQYFGPGTRLTVL.

This clonotype was counted ten times or more. The chain joins TRBV30 to TRBJ2-1; a possible D gene is TRBD2 (5 bases). Looked up from germline, CDR1 is GTSNPN and CDR2 is SVGIG (reference sequence). V was shortened by 2 bases and J by 3 bases, with 17 bases between the two germline ends. This CDR3 is 16 amino acids long. For the CDR3, the DNA is TGTGCCTGGAGTCGGGGATTTAGCGCCTTCTACAATGAGCAGTTCTTC. Protein: CAWSRGFSAFYNEQFF.

The sample holds a few counts of this clonotype. This chain uses TRBV5-1 with TRBJ2-2; 7 bases fit TRBD1. Germline CDR1 SGHRS, CDR2 YFSETQ. J lost 6 bases, V lost 4 bases, and 9 bases had no gene match. This CDR3 has 15 residues. In DNA, the CDR3 is TGCGCCAGCAGCCTAGGGGGCAGGGGGTCCGGGGAGCTGTTTTTT. It encodes CASSLGGRGSGELFF.

This clonotype was seen repeatedly, ten times or more. This CDR3 reads CASSFAGGNEQFF. The CDR3 bases are TGTGCCAGCAGCTTTGCAGGGGGCAATGAGCAGTTCTTC. The chain is built from TRBV5-4 and TRBJ2-1; 7 bases are shared with TRBD1. Trimming removed 2 bases from V and 6 bases from J; junction bases left unmatched: 2. Germline V gives CDR1 SGHNT, CDR2 YYREEE (reference sequence). This CDR3 comprises 13 residues.

This clonotype showed up many times. This chain uses TRBV7-2 with TRBJ1-1, with TRBD1 matching 7 bases. The germline V gene encodes CDR1 SGHTA and CDR2 FQGNSA. The junction had 4 bases not matched to a gene; V was cut back by 1 base and J by 11 bases. CDR3 length equals 12 residues. The CDR3 region has the DNA TGTGCCAGCAGCTTAGGCCCACAGGGGGCTTTCTTT. Protein: CASSLGPQGAFF. Using reference TRBV7-2 and TRBJ1-1 for the parts outside the CDR3, the full variable domain is GAGVSQSPSNKVTEKGKDVELRCDPISGHTALYWYRQSLGQGLEFLIYFQGNSAPDKSGLPSDRFSAERTGGSVSTLTIQRTQQEDSAVYLCASSLGPQGAFFGQGTRLTVV.

The V call is TRBV5-1, the J call TRBJ2-3; D is undetermined. CDR3 length equals 16 residues. V was clipped by 0 bases and J by 1 base, with 12 bases between them. Per germline, CDR1 SGHRS and CDR2 YFSETQ. The CDR3 region has the DNA TGCGCCAGCAGCTTGGCCGGCCAGTGGGGCACAGATACGCAGTATTTT. This encodes CASSLAGQWGTDTQYF.

The genes are TRBV12-3 or TRBV12-4 and TRBJ1-5; 12 nucleotides align to TRBD1. The CDR3 runs 16 residues. V trimming: 9 bases; J trimming: 2 bases; junction bases outside the gene matches: 8. CDR3 bases: TGTGCCAGAGGGACAGGGGGCGCGGGAGGCAATCAGCCCCAGCATTTT. Translated: CARGTGGAGGNQPQHF.

This clonotype has a count of ten or more. One end of the junction varies from germline; a read error may be responsible. The J gene is TRBJ2-5, the V gene TRBV7-7; D uncertain. CDR3 size: 13 residues. Germline CDR1 SSHAT, CDR2 FNYEAQ (reference sequence). The CDR3 protein is CASSLLQGETQYF. CDR3 coding DNA: TGTGCTAGCAGCTTGCTCCAAGGGGAGACCCAGTACTTC. Based on the CDR3 plus reference TRBV7-7 and TRBJ2-5, the full variable domain is GAGVSQSPRYKVTKRGQDVTLRCDPISSHATLYWYQQALGQGPEFLTYFNYEAQPDKSGLPSDRFSAERPEGSISTLTIQRTEQRDSAMYRCASSLLQGETQYFGPGTRLLVL.

V usage is TRBV12-2 and J usage is TRBJ2-5; the table names TRBD1, a call not compared with the DNA. TRBV12-2 is a pseudogene. The CDR3 loop spans 19 amino acids. CDR3 sequence reads: CASRPRTGGNLGRGKTQYF. The CDR3 nucleotides read TGTGCAAGTCGCCCCCGGACAGGGGGAAATTTGGGGCGCGGAAAGACCCAGTACTTC.

Here the CDR3 DNA reads TGTGCCAGCAGCTTAGCCCGATCAGGCGGCGTGGCCAAAAACATTCAGTACTTC. Its translation is CASSLARSGGVAKNIQYF. The chain links TRBV7-9 to TRBJ2-4, with no clear D. Per the germline V gene, CDR1 is SEHNR and CDR2 is FQNEAQ (reference sequence). CDR3 size: 18 residues. The V gene lost 0 bases and the J gene lost 1 base, with 16 bases spanning the gap.

This clonotype was counted at least ten times. This chain links TRBV12-3 or TRBV12-4 with TRBJ2-1; 13 positions agree with TRBD2. This CDR3 has 15 residues. The J segment lost 7 bases and the V segment lost 5 bases, leaving 5 bases of the junction unmatched. The DNA for the CDR3 is TGTGCCAGCAGTCTGACTAGCGGGGGGCTGAATGAGCAGTTCTTC. It specifies CASSLTSGGLNEQFF.

This clonotype was picked up a small number of times. This chain connects TRBV29-1 to TRBJ1-5; D is possibly TRBD1 (6 bases). CDR1 and CDR2 (germline): SQVTM, ANQGSEA. This CDR3 region has 13 residues. V was pared by 1 base and J by 6 bases, with 10 bases between. The CDR3 is CSVEGGGGQPQHF. The CDR3 DNA is TGCAGCGTTGAAGGAGGGGGAGGTCAGCCCCAGCATTTT. Supplemented by reference TRBV29-1 and TRBJ1-5, the full variable domain reads SAVISQKPSRDICQRGTSLTIQCQVDSQVTMMFWYRQQPGQSLTLIATANQGSEATYESGFVIDKFPISRPNLTFSTLTVSNMSPEDSSIYLCSVEGGGGQPQHFGDGTRLSIL.